The 17 T cell receptor delta chains presented below share a single source sample, sequenced in a study of gamma-delta T cells after stem cell transplantation. TCRdb redid the clone calls on the RT-PCR reads with CATT. The sample includes almost 3,000 delta-chain clones, around a third of them seen just once. The sample was gamma-delta T cells. The receptors stem from a human donor. It is not recorded whose cells these are; they may come from a transplant donor.

A few counts support this clone. This rearrangement joins TRDV1 to TRDJ1; D gene ambiguous. V shed 1 base and J shed 2 bases, with 26 bases lying between them. The CDR3 is made up of 20 amino acids. Germline V CDR1 and CDR2: TSWWSYY, QGS. CDR3 sequence reads: CALGEPPRAAPVRETDKLIF. Here the CDR3 DNA reads TGTGCTCTTGGGGAACCTCCCCGGGCGGCCCCGGTGCGGGAAACCGATAAACTCATCTTT.

This clone was seen a handful of times. A far larger clone is one base from this, pointing to a likely read error. The same CDR3 is also encoded by other DNA sequences in this sample. The CDR3 DNA sequence: TGTGCCCTCGCAACGTATGGATCAGGATTCACCGATAAGCTCATCTTT. The encoded protein is CALATYGSGFTDKLIF. The genes are TRDV3 and TRDJ1; no clear D gene. The CDR3 covers 16 residues. The germline CDR1 and CDR2 sequences are TVYSNPD and GDNSRS (reference sequence).

The count of this clone is one. This could be a read error, since a much larger clone is one nucleotide away. This rearrangement joins TRDV2 to TRDJ3; 8 bases align to TRDD3. The length of the CDR3 is 21 residues. After removal of 5 bases from V and 0 bases from J, the junction contained 17 bases not matched to a gene. CDR1 GEAIGNYY and CDR2 EKD come from the germline V gene. The CDR3 region is CACGRVGGGFLISWDTRQMFF. The CDR3 DNA is TGTGCCTGTGGCAGAGTTGGTGGGGGATTCCTCATCTCCTGGGACACCCGACAGATGTTTTTC.

A remark on this clone: This likely stems from a read error, as it lies one base from a far larger clone. Other nucleotide sequences in the sample specify the same CDR3. J is TRDJ1 and V is TRDV2; 13 positions agree with TRDD3. The CDR3 sequence is 15 residues long. Looked up from germline, CDR1 is GEAIGNYY and CDR2 is EKD. With V trimmed by 7 bases and J by 7 bases, 11 bases remained unmatched. CDR3 coding DNA: TGTGCCTGCGATTTCGTACTGGGGGATACGGGTAAACTCATCTTT. Encoded protein: CACDFVLGDTGKLIF.

For this clone: The TCRdb protein comes from a much larger clone and disagrees with this DNA's translation at residue 7, likely due to a read error; the protein given here is derived from the DNA. This sequence joins TRDV3 and TRDJ1; maybe TRDD3 (6 bases). This CDR3 has 17 amino acids. V was trimmed by 5 bases and J by 2 bases, leaving 27 bases between them. In germline, CDR1 is TVYSNPD, CDR2 GDNSRS (reference sequence). Here the CDR3 reads CAPPSTAGMGRTDKLIF. The CDR3 nucleotides are TGTGCCCCCCCCTCGACCGCGGGGATGGGAAGGACCGATAAACTCATCTTT.

By share, this clone counts as large. This sequence joins TRDV2 and TRDJ1, with D possibly being TRDD2 (9 bases). CDR1 GEAIGNYY and CDR2 EKD come from the germline V gene. This CDR3 comprises 18 residues. The germline V and J ends were trimmed by 5 bases and 3 bases, with 27 bases remaining between them. The CDR3 sequence: CACAFLPVSGGYSDKLIF. CDR3 coding DNA: TGTGCCTGTGCCTTCCTACCTGTTAGCGGGGGATATTCCGATAAACTCATCTTT.

This clone was seen a few times. This chain joins TRDV2 and TRDJ3, with D unclear. The CDR3 contains 15 residues. Germline CDR1 is GEAIGNYY and CDR2 is EKD. The germline V and J ends were trimmed by 3 bases and 0 bases, with 5 bases remaining between them. This chain's CDR3 is CACDALSWDTRQMFF. The DNA for the CDR3 is TGTGCCTGTGACGCTCTCTCCTGGGACACCCGACAGATGTTTTTC.

This clone is labeled medium-sized. Given a much more abundant clone one base away, this may be a read error. The chain employs TRDV2 and TRDJ3, with D perhaps matching TRDD2 (6 bases). The CDR3 extends over 21 amino acids. V lost 5 bases and J lost 0, with 25 bases in between. In germline, CDR1 is GEAIGNYY, CDR2 EKD. The CDR3 DNA reads TGTGCCTGTGGCCAAGCGGGGGCTTCCTCTCTTCCCTCCTGGGACACCCGACAGATGTTTTTC. It specifies CACGQAGASSLPSWDTRQMFF.

Regarding this clone: This may come from a read error, since a much larger clone is one base off. The rearrangement joins TRDV2 to TRDJ1, with D possibly TRDD3 on 5 matching bases. Germline V gene sequence: CDR1 GEAIGNYY, CDR2 EKD. The CDR3 length is 15 residues. The CDR3, as DNA: TGTGCCTGTAACACCGTGGGGACTCACACCGATAAACTCATCTTT. Encoded protein: CACNTVGTHTDKLIF.

This clone was detected only a few times. The J gene is TRDJ1, the V gene TRDV2; 8 nucleotides match TRDD3. The junction had 11 bases not matched to a gene; V was cut back by 0 bases and J by 0 bases. CDR1 and CDR2 (germline): GEAIGNYY, EKD. This CDR3 has 18 amino acids. CDR3 DNA sequence: TGTGCCTGTGACACCAATAGCAGGGGGATAAAGTACACCGATAAACTCATCTTT. This translates into CACDTNSRGIKYTDKLIF.

This clone was found a few times. The V and J genes are TRDV2 and TRDJ1, with 8 bases matching TRDD3. The CDR3 covers 17 residues. Germline CDR1 reads GEAIGNYY; CDR2 reads EKD. Trimming at V came to 1 base and at J to 2 bases, leaving 11 bases not matched to a gene. The CDR3, as DNA: TGTGCCTGTGACACACTGGGGGGCACCCAGGGGACCGATAAACTCATCTTT. This encodes CACDTLGGTQGTDKLIF.

This clone was seen a few times. This chain links TRDV1 with TRDJ1, with TRDD3 matching 13 bases. The CDR3 contains 25 residues. In germline, CDR1 is TSWWSYY, CDR2 QGS. V was clipped by 3 bases and J by 1 base; unmatched bases: 29. CDR3: CALGEPASYLFNTGGYAGLTDKLIF. Here the CDR3 DNA reads TGTGCTCTTGGGGAGCCCGCTTCCTACTTATTTAATACTGGGGGATACGCGGGGCTCACCGATAAACTCATCTTT.

V usage is TRDV2 and J usage is TRDJ3, with 12 bases identical to TRDD3. Germline V lookup: CDR1 GEAIGNYY, CDR2 EKD. V dropped 3 bases and J dropped 0; count of bases not matched to a gene: 11. This CDR3 region has 21 residues. The CDR3 here is CACDPLLGDTPSSWDTRQMFF. CDR3 in DNA: TGTGCCTGTGACCCACTACTGGGGGATACTCCGAGCTCCTGGGACACCCGACAGATGTTTTTC.

This clone qualifies as medium-sized. This CDR3 is also generated by other DNA sequences in the sample. The chain recombines TRDV2 with TRDJ1, with 7 nucleotides matching TRDD3. V lost 0 bases, J lost 0 bases, and 9 bases stayed unmatched. Germline CDR1 reads GEAIGNYY; CDR2 reads EKD. CDR3 length equals 17 residues. This CDR3 reads CACDTAGGPEYTDKLIF. As DNA, the CDR3 is TGTGCCTGTGACACCGCTGGGGGTCCCGAGTACACCGATAAACTCATCTTT.

The V gene is TRDV2, the J gene TRDJ3; TRDD3 matches 13 bases. V gave up 2 bases and J gave up 0 bases; unmatched junction bases: 9. The CDR3 runs to 21 residues. CDR1 is GEAIGNYY, CDR2 EKD, per germline. The CDR3 sequence: CACDRLLGDTPSSWDTRQMFF. Written as DNA, the CDR3 is TGTGCCTGTGACAGACTACTGGGGGATACGCCGAGCTCCTGGGACACCCGACAGATGTTTTTC.

As to this clone: A far larger clone is just one base off, so this is likely a read error. The rearrangement uses TRDV2 and TRDJ1; 10 bases match TRDD3. The junction had 9 bases not matched to a gene; V was cut back by 0 bases and J by 3 bases. Looked up from germline, CDR1 is GEAIGNYY and CDR2 is EKD. The CDR3 spans 17 residues. The CDR3 region is CACDTAESGGYPDKLIF. The DNA for the CDR3 is TGTGCCTGTGACACCGCGGAAAGTGGGGGATACCCCGATAAACTCATCTTT.

The chain links TRDV2 to TRDJ1, with a tentative D call TRDD3 (6 bases). Trimming shortened V by 3 bases and J by 11 bases, and 39 bases separated the two germline ends. The CDR3 is 20 residues long. Germline values: CDR1 GEAIGNYY, CDR2 EKD. The CDR3, as DNA: TGTGCCTGTGACCCCGTGGAGATAGGATACCAGACCCCCTGGGGACCGTGCCTCATCTTT. Amino acid sequence: CACDPVEIGYQTPWGPCLIF.